The subject of this entry is one T cell receptor beta chain. The antigen remains unidentified. Per germline, CDR1 SGDLS and CDR2 YYNGEE. V lost 8 bases and J 4 bases, leaving 10 bases between the germline ends. This CDR3 is built from 13 residues. Sequencing was performed with immunoSEQ multiplex PCR; in TCRdb, only in-frame clones are kept and a portion is missing. The table shows 40,000 to 45,000 clones, with about 90% occurring only once. The source of the sample is a study of graft-versus-host responses after intestinal transplantation. Study overall: Grafts that recipients had were multivisceral, liver-intestinal, or isolated intestinal transplants. Study-wide results and caveats: GvH clones were found in recipient marrow; some appeared first in ileum or blood.

This chain uses TRBV9 with TRBJ2-6; D not resolved. The sequencing here drew on PBMCs, taken approximately 320 days after intestinal transplant. This TCR derives from a human patient who received an intestinal transplant, so some T cells may come from the graft donor. The CDR3 sequence is CASGPFGANVLTF. The CDR3, as DNA: TGTGCCAGTGGCCCGTTCGGGGCCAACGTCCTGACTTTC.